Shown below are 22 T cell receptor beta chains from a single sample sequenced in a study of cytomegalovirus exposure and HLA in healthy donors. PCR used 60 Vbeta primers and 13 Jbeta primers. Clones were read by immunoSEQ multiplex PCR, and TCRdb kept only the in-frame ones, dropping some. Among roughly 140,000 clones listed, around three fifths were seen once. Material for sequencing was PBMCs. These receptors were collected from a woman in her 30s in good health and CMV-seropositive.

This clone was observed a few times. Other DNA sequences of this sample code for an identical CDR3. The V and J genes are TRBV6-5 and TRBJ1-2; tentative D call: TRBD1 (5 bases). Germline values: CDR1 MNHEY, CDR2 SVGAGI. V was clipped by 2 bases and J by 1 base, with 5 bases between them. CDR3 size: 13 residues. Here the CDR3 DNA reads TGTGCCAGCAGTTACGACAGTAACTATGGCTACACCTTC. Its translation is CASSYDSNYGYTF.

This chain links TRBV5-6 with TRBJ2-5; the D gene is possibly TRBD2 (7 bases). CDR3 length: 14 residues. V lost 5 bases and J 5 bases, leaving 16 bases between the germline ends. CDR1 is SGHDT, CDR2 YYEEEE, per germline. CDR3: CASRGGASVETQYF. In nucleotides, the CDR3 is TGTGCCAGCAGGGGGGGGGCTAGCGTGGAGACCCAGTACTTC.

The rearrangement links TRBV7-2 to TRBJ2-2; weak D call: TRBD1 (6 bases). With 5 bases removed from V and 4 bases from J, the gap between germline ends came to 14 bases. Looked up from germline, CDR1 is SGHTA and CDR2 is FQGNSA. The CDR3 is made up of 15 amino acids. The CDR3 region is CASSLTGPGTGELFF. The CDR3 nucleotides are TGTGCCAGCAGCCTCACAGGGCCGGGCACCGGGGAGCTGTTTTTT.

This chain joins TRBV13 and TRBJ1-6; no definite D call. Germline CDR1 reads PRHDT; CDR2 reads FYEKMQ (reference sequence). This CDR3 comprises 13 residues. V was cut by 5 bases and J by 8 bases, with 10 bases left in between. This chain's CDR3 is CASSLDFYSPLHF. In DNA form, the CDR3 reads TGTGCCAGCAGCCTAGATTTCTATTCACCCCTCCACTTT.

The chain combines TRBV5-1 with TRBJ2-5; D gene uncertain. The CDR3 has 16 residues. Germline CDR1 SGHRS, CDR2 YFSETQ. The V gene lost 5 bases and the J gene lost 4 bases, with 21 bases spanning the gap. CDR3 coding DNA: TGCGCCAGCAGTAGGATCGGAGACCTCGTTCGAGAGACCCAGTACTTC. Translation gives CASSRIGDLVRETQYF. Filled out from reference TRBV5-1 and TRBJ2-5, the complete variable domain reads KAGVTQTPRYLIKTRGQQVTLSCSPISGHRSVSWYQQTPGQGLQFLFEYFSETQRNKGNFPGRFSGRQFSNSRSEMNVSTLELGDSALYLCASSRIGDLVRETQYFGPGTRLLVL.

This chain uses TRBV30 with TRBJ1-4; D remains unclear. The germline V and J ends were trimmed by 0 bases and 10 bases, with 18 bases remaining between them. Germline V CDR1 and CDR2: GTSNPN, SVGIG (reference sequence). The CDR3 spans 15 residues. The CDR3: CAWSVISNNAGKLFF. The CDR3, as DNA: TGTGCCTGGAGTGTTATTTCTAATAACGCTGGAAAACTGTTTTTT.

The chain uses TRBV12-1 and TRBJ1-2; the table's TRBD1 call for D was not verified on the DNA. TRBV12-1 is reported as a pseudogene. The CDR3 is 13 residues long. The CDR3 nucleotides read TGTGCCAGCAGCCTAGGGACAGGAAGAGGCTACACCTTC. This encodes CASSLGTGRGYTF.

The chain links TRBV7-6 to TRBJ2-3, with 10 bases that match TRBD2. Germline CDR1 and CDR2: SGHVS and FNYEAQ. The CDR3 covers 15 residues. The ends lost 3 bases at V and 8 bases at J; junction bases unmatched: 8. The CDR3 sequence: CASSFEREGRVTQYF. The CDR3, as DNA: TGTGCCAGCAGCTTTGAGCGGGAGGGCCGAGTTACGCAGTATTTT.

The chain recombines TRBV6-6 with TRBJ2-2; the D gene is possibly TRBD2 (5 bases). CDR3 length: 11 amino acids. V lost 7 bases and J 7 bases, leaving 7 bases between the germline ends. From germline, CDR1 is MNHNY and CDR2 SVGAGI (reference sequence). The CDR3: CASTGYGELFF. DNA for the CDR3: TGTGCCAGCACGGGGTACGGGGAGCTGTTTTTT.

The chain has TRBV19 and TRBJ2-3; no definite D call. V was cut by 3 bases and J by 4 bases, with 11 bases left in between. This CDR3 is built from 14 residues. Germline V gives CDR1 LNHDA, CDR2 SQIVND (reference sequence). CDR3 nucleotides: TGTGCCAGTAGTATCTCTACTTCCGCAGATACGCAGTATTTT. It encodes CASSISTSADTQYF.

The J gene is TRBJ1-6, the V gene TRBV7-9; the match to TRBD1 covers 8 bases. The length of the CDR3 is 15 residues. Germline V gene data show CDR1 as SEHNR and CDR2 as FQNEAQ (reference sequence). V dropped 1 base and J dropped 8; count of bases not matched to a gene: 4. The CDR3 DNA reads TGTGCCAGCAGCTTAGAGCGGACAGGGCATTCACCCCTCCACTTT. Residues: CASSLERTGHSPLHF.

In its sample, this clone was seen a few times. The chain employs TRBV29-1 and TRBJ2-3; 7 bases match TRBD1. The CDR3 contains 12 residues. Trimming at V came to 7 bases and at J to 3 bases, leaving 4 bases not matched to a gene. Looked up from germline, CDR1 is SQVTM and CDR2 is ANQGSEA. The CDR3 DNA reads TGCAGCGCCCGACAGGGAACAGATACGCAGTATTTT. It is translated as CSARQGTDTQYF.

J is TRBJ2-7 and V is TRBV10-2, with D uncertain. The CDR3 contains 12 residues. Germline lookup yields CDR1 WSHSY and CDR2 SAAADI. V was clipped by 6 bases and J by 2 bases, with 8 bases between them. This CDR3 is CASRNRAYEQYF. The DNA for the CDR3 is TGCGCCAGCAGGAACCGGGCCTACGAGCAGTACTTC.

This chain connects TRBV7-2 to TRBJ1-1; D not resolved. Trimming took 1 base from V and 4 from J, leaving 7 bases between them. Germline CDR1 and CDR2: SGHTA and FQGNSA. The CDR3 has 13 amino acids. The CDR3 spells CASSLDLGTEAFF. The CDR3 nucleotides are TGTGCCAGCAGCTTAGATCTAGGCACTGAAGCTTTCTTT. Full variable domain (outside the CDR3, taken from reference TRBV7-2 and TRBJ1-1): GAGVSQSPSNKVTEKGKDVELRCDPISGHTALYWYRQSLGQGLEFLIYFQGNSAPDKSGLPSDRFSAERTGGSVSTLTIQRTQQEDSAVYLCASSLDLGTEAFFGQGTRLTVV.

The chain uses TRBV10-1 and TRBJ1-1; D uncertain. The CDR3 is 13 residues long. Germline CDR1 reads WNHNN; CDR2 reads SYGVQD (reference sequence). V lost 0 bases and J lost 1, with 3 bases in between. The CDR3 nucleotides read TGCGCCAGCAGTGAGTCCAAGAACACTGAAGCTTTCTTT. Translated, it gives CASSESKNTEAFF.

In its sample, this clone was seen a few times. The J gene is TRBJ2-7, the V gene TRBV5-6; D might be TRBD2 (6 bases). The V and J ends lost 5 bases and 2 bases respectively, with 14 bases between them. The V gene's germline CDR1 is SGHDT and CDR2 YYEEEE. CDR3 length: 14 amino acids. DNA of the CDR3: TGTGCCAGCAGGGACTACGCTACCACCTACGAGCAGTACTTC. Translated, it gives CASRDYATTYEQYF.

This clone was observed a handful of times. The chain links TRBV6-6 to TRBJ1-1, with no clear D. V lost 0 bases, J lost 4 bases, and 9 bases lay in between. From germline, CDR1 is MNHNY and CDR2 SVGAGI (reference sequence). The CDR3 has 14 residues. The CDR3 loop reads CASSYSAGFTEAFF. CDR3 nucleotide sequence: TGTGCCAGCAGTTACTCCGCAGGTTTCACTGAAGCTTTCTTT.

V usage is TRBV18 and J usage is TRBJ2-7, with a tentative D call TRBD1 (6 bases). Germline V gene data show CDR1 as KGHSH and CDR2 as LQKENI. The CDR3 length is 12 residues. Trimming cost V 3 bases and J 6 bases, with 9 bases left between them. The CDR3 loop is CASSPAQGEQYF. The CDR3 DNA is TGTGCCAGCTCACCCGCACAGGGCGAGCAGTACTTC.

The rearrangement joins TRBV4-1 to TRBJ2-6; TRBD2 is a possible D gene (7 bases). V lost 4 bases and J lost 0, with 16 bases in between. Germline loops: CDR1 MGHRA, CDR2 YSYEKL. CDR3 length equals 18 residues. Written as DNA, the CDR3 is TGCGCCAGCAGCCCCTGGGGGGGCCGACCCTCTGGGGCCAACGTCCTGACTTTC. It translates to CASSPWGGRPSGANVLTF.

V and J are TRBV28 and TRBJ1-4; 9 bases line up with TRBD1. This CDR3 spans 14 amino acids. J lost 7 bases, V lost 7 bases, and 7 bases had no gene match. Germline V gene sequence: CDR1 MDHEN, CDR2 SYDVKM. CDR3 protein: CASTPGQGTEKLFF. The CDR3 nucleotides read TGTGCCAGCACCCCGGGACAGGGAACTGAAAAACTGTTTTTT. Drawing the rest from reference TRBV28 and TRBJ1-4, the complete variable domain is DVKVTQSSRYLVKRTGEKVFLECVQDMDHENMFWYRQDPGLGLRLIYFSYDVKMKEKGDIPEGYSVSREKKERFSLILESASTNQTSMYLCASTPGQGTEKLFFGSGTQLSVL.

V usage is TRBV28 and J usage is TRBJ1-5, with 11 bases aligning to TRBD1. The CDR3 is made up of 12 amino acids. In germline, CDR1 is MDHEN, CDR2 SYDVKM. The CDR3, as DNA: TGTAGGACAGGGGGCATAAATCAGCCCCAGCATTTT. Translating it yields CRTGGINQPQHF.

This chain joins TRBV28 and TRBJ2-6, with a weak D call TRBD1 (7 bases). V lost 6 bases and J 0 bases, leaving 24 bases between the germline ends. The CDR3 is 20 residues long. CDR1 MDHEN and CDR2 SYDVKM come from the germline V gene. The CDR3 loop is CASSFADYRGHLSGANVLTF. The CDR3 coding sequence is TGTGCCAGCAGCTTCGCGGACTACAGGGGTCACCTCTCTGGGGCCAACGTCCTGACTTTC. The full variable domain, rest sourced from reference TRBV28 and TRBJ2-6, is DVKVTQSSRYLVKRTGEKVFLECVQDMDHENMFWYRQDPGLGLRLIYFSYDVKMKEKGDIPEGYSVSREKKERFSLILESASTNQTSMYLCASSFADYRGHLSGANVLTFGAGSRLTVL.